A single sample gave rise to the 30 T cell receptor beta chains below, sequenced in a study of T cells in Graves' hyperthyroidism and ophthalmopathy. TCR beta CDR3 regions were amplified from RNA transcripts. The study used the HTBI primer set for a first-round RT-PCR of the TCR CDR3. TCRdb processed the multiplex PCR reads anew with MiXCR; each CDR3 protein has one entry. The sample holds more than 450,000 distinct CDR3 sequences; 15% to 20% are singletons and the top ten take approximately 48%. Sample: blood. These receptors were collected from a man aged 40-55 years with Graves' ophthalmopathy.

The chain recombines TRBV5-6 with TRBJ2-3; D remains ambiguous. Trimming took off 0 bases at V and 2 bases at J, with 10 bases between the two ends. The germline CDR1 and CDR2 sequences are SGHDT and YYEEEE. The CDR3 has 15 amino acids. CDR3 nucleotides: TGTGCCAGCAGCTTGGGGCGGATAATCACAGATACGCAGTATTTT. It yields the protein CASSLGRIITDTQYF.

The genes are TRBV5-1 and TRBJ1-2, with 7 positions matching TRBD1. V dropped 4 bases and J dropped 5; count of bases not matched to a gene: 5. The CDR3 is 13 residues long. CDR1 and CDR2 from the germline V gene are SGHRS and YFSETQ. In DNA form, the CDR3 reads TGCGCCAGCAGCGCACAGGGGATGTATGGCTACACCTTC. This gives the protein CASSAQGMYGYTF.

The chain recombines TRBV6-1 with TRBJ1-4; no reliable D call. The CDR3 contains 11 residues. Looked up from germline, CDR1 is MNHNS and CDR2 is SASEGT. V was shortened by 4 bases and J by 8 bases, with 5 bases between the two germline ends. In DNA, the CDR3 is TGTGCCAGCAGTGTCGACGAAAAACTGTTTTTT. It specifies CASSVDEKLFF.

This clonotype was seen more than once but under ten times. The CDR3 loop is CASSVREGGTDTQYF. The CDR3, as DNA: TGTGCCAGCAGCGTACGGGAGGGTGGCACAGATACGCAGTATTTT. The V gene is TRBV9, the J gene TRBJ2-3; TRBD2 agrees at 8 bases. The CDR3 has 15 residues. Germline V gives CDR1 SGDLS, CDR2 YYNGEE. The trim removed 1 base at V and 1 base at J, leaving 2 bases unmatched.

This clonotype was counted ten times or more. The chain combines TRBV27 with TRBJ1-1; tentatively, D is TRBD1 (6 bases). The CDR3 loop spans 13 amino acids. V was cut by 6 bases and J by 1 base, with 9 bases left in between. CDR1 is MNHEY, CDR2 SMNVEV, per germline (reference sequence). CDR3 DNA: TGTGCCAGCAGACAGGGAACGAACACTGAAGCTTTCTTT. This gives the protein CASRQGTNTEAFF.

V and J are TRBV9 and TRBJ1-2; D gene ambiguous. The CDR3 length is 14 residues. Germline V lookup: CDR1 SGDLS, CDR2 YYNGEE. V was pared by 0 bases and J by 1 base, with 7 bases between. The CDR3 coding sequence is TGTGCCAGCAGCGTAGATCGGGTTAACTATGGCTACACCTTC. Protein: CASSVDRVNYGYTF. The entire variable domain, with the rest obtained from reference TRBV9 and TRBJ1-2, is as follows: DSGVTQTPKHLITATGQRVTLRCSPRSGDLSVYWYQQSLDQGLQFLIQYYNGEERAKGNILERFSAQQFPDLHSELNLSSLELGDSALYFCASSVDRVNYGYTFGSGTRLTVV.

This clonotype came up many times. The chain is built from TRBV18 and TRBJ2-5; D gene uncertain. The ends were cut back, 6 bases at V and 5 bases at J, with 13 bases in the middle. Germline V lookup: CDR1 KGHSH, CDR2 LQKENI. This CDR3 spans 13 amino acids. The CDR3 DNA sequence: TGTGCCAGCTCCGGGCAGATGCAGGAGACCCAGTACTTC. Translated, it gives CASSGQMQETQYF.

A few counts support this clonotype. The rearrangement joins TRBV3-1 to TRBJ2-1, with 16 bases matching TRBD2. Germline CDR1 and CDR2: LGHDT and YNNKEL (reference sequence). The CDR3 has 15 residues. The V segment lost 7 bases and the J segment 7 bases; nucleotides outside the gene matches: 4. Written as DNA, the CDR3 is TGTGCCAGCACCCAGGGACTAGCGGGGGGGAATGAGCAGTTCTTC. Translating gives CASTQGLAGGNEQFF.

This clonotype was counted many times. The CDR3 region is CASSFRSGRVGDTQYF. CDR3 sequence (DNA): TGTGCCAGCAGCTTCAGGAGCGGGAGAGTGGGAGATACGCAGTATTTT. The chain employs TRBV7-2 and TRBJ2-3; 8 bases match TRBD2. The CDR3 extends over 16 amino acids. Per germline, CDR1 SGHTA and CDR2 FQGNSA. Trimming took 3 bases from V and 5 from J; bases not matched to a gene: 10. Variable domain in full (rest from reference TRBV7-2 and TRBJ2-3): GAGVSQSPSNKVTEKGKDVELRCDPISGHTALYWYRQSLGQGLEFLIYFQGNSAPDKSGLPSDRFSAERTGGSVSTLTIQRTQQEDSAVYLCASSFRSGRVGDTQYFGPGTRLTVL.

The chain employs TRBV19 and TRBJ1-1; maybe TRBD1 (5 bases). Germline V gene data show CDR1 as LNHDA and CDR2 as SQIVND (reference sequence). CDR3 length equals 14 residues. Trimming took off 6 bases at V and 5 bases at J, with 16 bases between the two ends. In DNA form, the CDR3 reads TGTGCCAGTAGAGCCGGGACCCATACAACTGAAGCTTTCTTT. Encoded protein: CASRAGTHTTEAFF.

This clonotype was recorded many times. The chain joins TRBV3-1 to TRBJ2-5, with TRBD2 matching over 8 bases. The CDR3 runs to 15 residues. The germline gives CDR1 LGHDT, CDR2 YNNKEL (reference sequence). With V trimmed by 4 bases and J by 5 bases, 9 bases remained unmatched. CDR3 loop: CASSRTRGGVETQYF. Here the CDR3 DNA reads TGTGCCAGCAGCCGGACTCGGGGGGGCGTGGAGACCCAGTACTTC.

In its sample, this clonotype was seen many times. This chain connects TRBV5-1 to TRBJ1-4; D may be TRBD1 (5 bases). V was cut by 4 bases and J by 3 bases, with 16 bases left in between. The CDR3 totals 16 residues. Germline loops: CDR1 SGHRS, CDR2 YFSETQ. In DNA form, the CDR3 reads TGCGCCAGCAGCCTAATGTCCGGGGCAGCTAATGAAAAACTGTTTTTT. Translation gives CASSLMSGAANEKLFF.

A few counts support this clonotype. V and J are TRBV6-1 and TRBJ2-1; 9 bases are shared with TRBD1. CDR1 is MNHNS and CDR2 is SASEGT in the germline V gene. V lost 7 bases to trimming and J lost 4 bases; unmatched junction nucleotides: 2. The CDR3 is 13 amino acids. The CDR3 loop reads CASKGQGYNEQFF. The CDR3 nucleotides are TGTGCCAGCAAGGGACAGGGATACAATGAGCAGTTCTTC.

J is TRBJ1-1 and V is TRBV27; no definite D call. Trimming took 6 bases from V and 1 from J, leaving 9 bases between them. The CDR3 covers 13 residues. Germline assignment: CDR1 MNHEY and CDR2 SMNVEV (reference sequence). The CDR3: CASRKDWNTEAFF. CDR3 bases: TGTGCCAGCAGAAAGGACTGGAACACTGAAGCTTTCTTT.

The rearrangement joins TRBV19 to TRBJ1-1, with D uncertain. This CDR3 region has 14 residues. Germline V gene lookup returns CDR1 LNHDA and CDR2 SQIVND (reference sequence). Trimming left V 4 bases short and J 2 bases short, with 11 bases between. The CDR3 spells CASSNVKGNTEAFF. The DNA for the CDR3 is TGTGCCAGTAGTAACGTCAAGGGTAACACTGAAGCTTTCTTT.

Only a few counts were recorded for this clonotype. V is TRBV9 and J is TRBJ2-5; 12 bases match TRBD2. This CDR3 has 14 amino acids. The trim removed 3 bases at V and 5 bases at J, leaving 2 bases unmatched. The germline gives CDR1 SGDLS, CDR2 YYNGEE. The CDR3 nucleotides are TGTGCCAGCAGCGCTAGCGGGAGGGGGGAGACCCAGTACTTC. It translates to CASSASGRGETQYF.

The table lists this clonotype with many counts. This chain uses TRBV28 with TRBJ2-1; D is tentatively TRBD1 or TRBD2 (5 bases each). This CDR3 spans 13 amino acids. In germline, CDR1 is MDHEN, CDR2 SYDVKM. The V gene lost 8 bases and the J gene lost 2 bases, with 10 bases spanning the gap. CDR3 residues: CASGGPTYNEQFF. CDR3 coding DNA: TGTGCCAGCGGGGGTCCAACCTACAATGAGCAGTTCTTC.

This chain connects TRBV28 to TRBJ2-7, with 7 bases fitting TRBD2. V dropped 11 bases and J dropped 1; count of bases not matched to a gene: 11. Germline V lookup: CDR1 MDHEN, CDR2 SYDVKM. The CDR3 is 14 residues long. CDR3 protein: CAPAVCGSSYEQYF. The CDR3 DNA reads TGTGCCCCCGCCGTGTGCGGGAGTTCCTACGAGCAGTACTTC.

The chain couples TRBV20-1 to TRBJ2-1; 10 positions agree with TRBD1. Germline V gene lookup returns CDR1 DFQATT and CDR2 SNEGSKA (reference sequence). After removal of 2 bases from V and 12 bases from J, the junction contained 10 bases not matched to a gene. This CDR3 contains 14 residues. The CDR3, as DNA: TGCAGTGCTAGACTGGGACAGGGGTACTTTGGGCAGTTCTTC. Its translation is CSARLGQGYFGQFF.

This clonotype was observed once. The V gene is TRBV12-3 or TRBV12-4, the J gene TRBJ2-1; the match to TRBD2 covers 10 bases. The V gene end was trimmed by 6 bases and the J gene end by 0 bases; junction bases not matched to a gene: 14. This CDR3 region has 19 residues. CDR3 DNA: TGTGCCAGCAGCGTAGAAAGCGGGGGGGTTTTTAGCTCCTACAATGAGCAGTTCTTC. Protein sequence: CASSVESGGVFSSYNEQFF.

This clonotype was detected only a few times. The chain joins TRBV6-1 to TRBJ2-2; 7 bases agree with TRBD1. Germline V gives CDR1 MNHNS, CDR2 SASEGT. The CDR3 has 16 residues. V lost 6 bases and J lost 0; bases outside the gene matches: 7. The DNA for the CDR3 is TGTGCCAGCAGCTCGGACAGGCCCGCGAACACCGGGGAGCTGTTTTTT. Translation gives CASSSDRPANTGELFF.

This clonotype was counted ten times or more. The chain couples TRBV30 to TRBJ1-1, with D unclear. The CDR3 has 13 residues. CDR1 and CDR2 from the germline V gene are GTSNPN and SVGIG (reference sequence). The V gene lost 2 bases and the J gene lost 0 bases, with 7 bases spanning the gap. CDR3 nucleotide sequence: TGTGCCTGGAGTCGTGGCTTGAACACTGAAGCTTTCTTT. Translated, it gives CAWSRGLNTEAFF. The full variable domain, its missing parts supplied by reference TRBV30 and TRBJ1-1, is SQTIHQWPATLVQPVGSPLSLECTVEGTSNPNLYWYRQAAGRGLQLLFYSVGIGQISSEVPQNLSASRPQDRQFILSSKKLLLSDSGFYLCAWSRGLNTEAFFGQGTRLTVV.

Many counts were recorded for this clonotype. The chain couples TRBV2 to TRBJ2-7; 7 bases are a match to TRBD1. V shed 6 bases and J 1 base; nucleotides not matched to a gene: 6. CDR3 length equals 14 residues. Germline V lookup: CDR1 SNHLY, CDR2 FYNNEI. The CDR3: CASRQTQGSYEQYF. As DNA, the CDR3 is TGTGCCAGCAGACAGACACAGGGGTCCTACGAGCAGTACTTC.

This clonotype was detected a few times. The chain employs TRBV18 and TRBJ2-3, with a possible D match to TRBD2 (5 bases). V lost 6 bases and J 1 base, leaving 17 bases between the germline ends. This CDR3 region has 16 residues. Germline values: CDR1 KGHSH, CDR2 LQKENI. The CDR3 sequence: CASSRSGPGGTDTQYF. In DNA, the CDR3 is TGTGCCAGCTCTCGGAGCGGCCCTGGCGGCACAGATACGCAGTATTTT.

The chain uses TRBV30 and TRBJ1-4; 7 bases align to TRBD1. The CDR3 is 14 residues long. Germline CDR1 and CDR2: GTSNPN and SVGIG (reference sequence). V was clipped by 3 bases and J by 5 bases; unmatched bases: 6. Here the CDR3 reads CAWRHRDRNEKLFF. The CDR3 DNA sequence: TGTGCCTGGAGACACCGGGACAGAAATGAAAAACTGTTTTTT.

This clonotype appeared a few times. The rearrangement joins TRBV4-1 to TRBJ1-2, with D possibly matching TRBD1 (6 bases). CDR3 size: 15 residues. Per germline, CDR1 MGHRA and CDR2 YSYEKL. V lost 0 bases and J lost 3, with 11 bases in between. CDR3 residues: CASSQEWNRDYGYTF. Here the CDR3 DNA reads TGCGCCAGCAGCCAAGAGTGGAACAGGGACTATGGCTACACCTTC.

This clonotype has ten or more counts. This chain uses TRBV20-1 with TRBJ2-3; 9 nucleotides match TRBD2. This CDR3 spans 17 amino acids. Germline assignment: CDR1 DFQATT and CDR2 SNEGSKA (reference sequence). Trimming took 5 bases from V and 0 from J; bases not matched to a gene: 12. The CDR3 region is CSAFPLSGGLSTDTQYF. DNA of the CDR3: TGCAGTGCTTTCCCCCTGAGCGGGGGGCTCAGCACAGATACGCAGTATTTT.

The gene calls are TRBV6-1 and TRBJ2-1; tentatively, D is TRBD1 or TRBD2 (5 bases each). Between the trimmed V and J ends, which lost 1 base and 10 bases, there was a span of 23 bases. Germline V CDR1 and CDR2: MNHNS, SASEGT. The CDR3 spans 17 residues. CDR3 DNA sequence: TGTGCCAGCAGTGAAGTCCCCCGGGGCCTATTAATTTACGAGCAGTTCTTC. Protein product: CASSEVPRGLLIYEQFF.

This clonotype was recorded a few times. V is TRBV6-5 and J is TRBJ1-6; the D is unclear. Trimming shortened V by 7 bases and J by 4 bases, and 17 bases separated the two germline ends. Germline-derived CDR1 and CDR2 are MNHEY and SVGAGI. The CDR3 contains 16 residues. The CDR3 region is CASTSGNRVYNSPLHF. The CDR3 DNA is TGTGCCAGCACTTCGGGTAATCGGGTTTATAATTCACCCCTCCACTTT.

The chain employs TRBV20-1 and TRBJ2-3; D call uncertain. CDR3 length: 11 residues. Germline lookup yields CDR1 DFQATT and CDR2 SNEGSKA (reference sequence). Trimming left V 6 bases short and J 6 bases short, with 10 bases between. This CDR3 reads CSAQRFDTQYF. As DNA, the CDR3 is TGCAGTGCCCAGAGGTTCGATACGCAGTATTTT.